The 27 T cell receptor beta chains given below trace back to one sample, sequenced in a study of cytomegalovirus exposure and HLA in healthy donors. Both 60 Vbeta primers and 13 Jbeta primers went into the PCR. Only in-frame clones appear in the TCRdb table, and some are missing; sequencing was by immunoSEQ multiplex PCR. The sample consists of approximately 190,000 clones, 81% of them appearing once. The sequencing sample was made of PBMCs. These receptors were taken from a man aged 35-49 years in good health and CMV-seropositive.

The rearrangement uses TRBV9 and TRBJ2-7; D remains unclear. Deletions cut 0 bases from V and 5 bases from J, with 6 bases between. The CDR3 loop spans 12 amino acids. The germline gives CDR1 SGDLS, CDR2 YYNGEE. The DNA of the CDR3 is TGTGCCAGCAGCGTAGCTGGCAACGAGCAGTACTTC. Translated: CASSVAGNEQYF.

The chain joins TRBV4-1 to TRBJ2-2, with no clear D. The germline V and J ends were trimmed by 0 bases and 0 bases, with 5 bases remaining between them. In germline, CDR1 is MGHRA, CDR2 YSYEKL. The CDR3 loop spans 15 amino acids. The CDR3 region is CASSQDDTNTGELFF. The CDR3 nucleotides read TGCGCCAGCAGCCAAGACGACACGAACACCGGGGAGCTGTTTTTT.

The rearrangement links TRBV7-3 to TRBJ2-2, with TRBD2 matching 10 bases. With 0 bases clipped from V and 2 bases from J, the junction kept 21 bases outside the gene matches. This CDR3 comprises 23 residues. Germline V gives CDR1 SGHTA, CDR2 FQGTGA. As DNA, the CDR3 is TGTGCCAGCAGCTTAACCCCTCCGGGGTTAGCGGGGGGTCCGACCGACAACACCGGGGAGCTGTTTTTT. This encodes CASSLTPPGLAGGPTDNTGELFF.

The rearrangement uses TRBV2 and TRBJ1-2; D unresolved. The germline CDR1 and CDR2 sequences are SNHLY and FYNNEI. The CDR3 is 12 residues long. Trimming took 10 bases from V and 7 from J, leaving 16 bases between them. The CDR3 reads CATTLGLFGYTF. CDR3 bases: TGTGCCACGACTTTAGGTCTCTTTGGCTACACCTTC.

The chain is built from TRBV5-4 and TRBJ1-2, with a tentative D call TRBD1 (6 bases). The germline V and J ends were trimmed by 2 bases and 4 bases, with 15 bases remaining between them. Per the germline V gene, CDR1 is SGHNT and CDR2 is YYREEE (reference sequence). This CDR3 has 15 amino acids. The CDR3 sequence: CASSFHNRAFYGYTF. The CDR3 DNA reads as TGTGCCAGCAGCTTTCACAACAGGGCCTTCTATGGCTACACCTTC.

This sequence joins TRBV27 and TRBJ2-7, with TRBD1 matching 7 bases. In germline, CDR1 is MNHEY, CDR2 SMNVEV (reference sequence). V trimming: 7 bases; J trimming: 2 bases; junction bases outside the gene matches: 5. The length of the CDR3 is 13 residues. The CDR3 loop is CASKRDRAYEQYF. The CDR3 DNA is TGTGCCAGCAAAAGAGACAGGGCCTACGAGCAGTACTTC.

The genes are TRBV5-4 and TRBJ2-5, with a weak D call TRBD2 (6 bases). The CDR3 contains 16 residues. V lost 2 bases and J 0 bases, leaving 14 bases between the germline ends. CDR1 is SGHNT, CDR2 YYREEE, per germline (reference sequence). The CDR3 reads CASSLGGSGDQETQYF. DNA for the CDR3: TGTGCCAGCAGCTTAGGAGGTAGCGGAGACCAAGAGACCCAGTACTTC.

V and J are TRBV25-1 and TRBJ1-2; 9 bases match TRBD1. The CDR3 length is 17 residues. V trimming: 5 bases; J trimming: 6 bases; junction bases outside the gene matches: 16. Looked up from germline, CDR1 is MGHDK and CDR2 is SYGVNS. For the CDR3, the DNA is TGTGCCAGCAGTCCCCGGGGGGAGGGGACAGGGTTAAATGGCTACACCTTC. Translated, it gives CASSPRGEGTGLNGYTF.

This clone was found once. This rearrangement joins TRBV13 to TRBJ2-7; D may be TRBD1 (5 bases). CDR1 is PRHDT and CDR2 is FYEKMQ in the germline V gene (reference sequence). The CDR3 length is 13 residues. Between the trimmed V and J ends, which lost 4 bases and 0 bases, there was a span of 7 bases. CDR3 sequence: CASSSGYSYEQYF. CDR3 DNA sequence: TGTGCCAGCAGCTCAGGGTACTCCTACGAGCAGTACTTC.

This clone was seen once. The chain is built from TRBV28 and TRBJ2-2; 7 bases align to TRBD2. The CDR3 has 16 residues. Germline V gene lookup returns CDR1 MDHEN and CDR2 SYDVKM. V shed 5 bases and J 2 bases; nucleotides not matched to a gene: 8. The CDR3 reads CASSPGDYTNTGELFF. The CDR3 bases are TGTGCCAGCAGTCCCGGGGACTATACAAACACCGGGGAGCTGTTTTTT.

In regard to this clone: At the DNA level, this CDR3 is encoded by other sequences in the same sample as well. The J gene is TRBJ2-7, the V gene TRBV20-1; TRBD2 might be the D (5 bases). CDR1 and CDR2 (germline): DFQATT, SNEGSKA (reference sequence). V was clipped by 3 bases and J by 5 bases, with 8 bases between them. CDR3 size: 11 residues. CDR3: CSASLRDEQYF. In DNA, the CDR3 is TGCAGTGCTAGCCTGAGGGACGAGCAGTACTTC.

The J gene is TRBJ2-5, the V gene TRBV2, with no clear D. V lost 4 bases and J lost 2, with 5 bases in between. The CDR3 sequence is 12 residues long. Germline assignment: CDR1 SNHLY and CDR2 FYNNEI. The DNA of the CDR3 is TGTGCCAGCAGTGTAAATCAAGAGACCCAGTACTTC. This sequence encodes CASSVNQETQYF.

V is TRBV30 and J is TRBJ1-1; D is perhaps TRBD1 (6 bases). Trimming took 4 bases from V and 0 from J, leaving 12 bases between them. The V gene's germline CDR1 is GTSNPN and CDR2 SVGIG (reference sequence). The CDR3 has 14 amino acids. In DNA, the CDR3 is TGTGCCTGGAAACAGGACAGCCTGAACACTGAAGCTTTCTTT. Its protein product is CAWKQDSLNTEAFF. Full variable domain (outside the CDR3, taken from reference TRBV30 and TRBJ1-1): SQTIHQWPATLVQPVGSPLSLECTVEGTSNPNLYWYRQAAGRGLQLLFYSVGIGQISSEVPQNLSASRPQDRQFILSSKKLLLSDSGFYLCAWKQDSLNTEAFFGQGTRLTVV.

The chain's CDR3 is CAWSNIVSNSPLHF. The CDR3 DNA reads as TGTGCCTGGAGTAATATTGTCTCCAATTCACCCCTCCACTTT. V usage is TRBV30 and J usage is TRBJ1-6; D gene unclear. Deletions cut 2 bases from V and 7 bases from J, with 12 bases between. Germline CDR1 GTSNPN, CDR2 SVGIG (reference sequence). This CDR3 contains 14 residues.

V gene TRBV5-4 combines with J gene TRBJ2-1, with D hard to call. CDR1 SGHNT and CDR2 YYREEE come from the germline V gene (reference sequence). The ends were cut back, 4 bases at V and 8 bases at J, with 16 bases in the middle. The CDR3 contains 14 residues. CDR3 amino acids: CASSPTLRFDEQFF. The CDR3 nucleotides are TGTGCCAGCAGCCCCACCTTGAGATTCGATGAGCAGTTCTTC.

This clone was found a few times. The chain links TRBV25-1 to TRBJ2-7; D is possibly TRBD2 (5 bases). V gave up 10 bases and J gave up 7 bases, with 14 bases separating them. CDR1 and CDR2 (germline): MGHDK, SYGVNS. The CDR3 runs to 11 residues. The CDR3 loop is CATGVRGEQYF. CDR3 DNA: TGTGCCACCGGCGTCCGCGGGGAGCAGTACTTC.

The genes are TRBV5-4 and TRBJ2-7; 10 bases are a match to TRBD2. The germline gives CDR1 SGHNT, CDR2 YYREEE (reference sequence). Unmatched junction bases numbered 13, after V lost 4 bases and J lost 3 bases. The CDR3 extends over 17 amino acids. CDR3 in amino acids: CASSQLWSGGGNYEQYF. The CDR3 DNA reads TGTGCCAGCAGCCAACTCTGGAGCGGGGGGGGAAACTACGAGCAGTACTTC.

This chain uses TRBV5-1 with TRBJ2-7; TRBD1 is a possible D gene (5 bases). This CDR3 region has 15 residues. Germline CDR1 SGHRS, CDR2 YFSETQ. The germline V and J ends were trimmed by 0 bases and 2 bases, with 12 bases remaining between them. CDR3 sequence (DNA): TGCGCCAGCAGCTTGGTAAGCCAGGGAACCTACGAGCAGTACTTC. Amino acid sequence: CASSLVSQGTYEQYF.

CDR3 nucleotides: TGTGCCAGCACCCGGGAGGTGGGCTACGAGCAGTACTTC. Protein sequence: CASTREVGYEQYF. The genes are TRBV2 and TRBJ2-5; 7 bases are a match to TRBD2. The better agreement between TRBJ2-7 and the DNA end casts doubt on the J call. This CDR3 spans 13 amino acids. Germline assignment: CDR1 SNHLY and CDR2 FYNNEI.

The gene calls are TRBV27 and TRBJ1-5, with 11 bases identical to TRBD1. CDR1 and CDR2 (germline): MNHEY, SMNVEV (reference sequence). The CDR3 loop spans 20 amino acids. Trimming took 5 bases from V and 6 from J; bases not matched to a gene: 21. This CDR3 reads CASSKSWDRGKIESGQPQHF. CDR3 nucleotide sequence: TGTGCCAGCAGTAAGTCCTGGGACAGGGGGAAGATAGAGTCTGGTCAGCCCCAGCATTTT.

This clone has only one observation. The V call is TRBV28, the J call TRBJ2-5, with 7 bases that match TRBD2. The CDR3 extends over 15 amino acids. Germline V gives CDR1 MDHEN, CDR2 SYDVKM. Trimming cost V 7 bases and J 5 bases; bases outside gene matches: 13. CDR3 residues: CASNKGGPTMETQYF. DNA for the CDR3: TGTGCCAGCAACAAGGGAGGGCCGACGATGGAGACCCAGTACTTC.

The CDR3 sequence: CASSLADRQETQYF. CDR3 nucleotides: TGTGCCAGCAGCTTAGCGGACAGACAAGAGACCCAGTACTTC. V and J are TRBV7-9 and TRBJ2-5; possible D gene TRBD1, 6 bases. V was trimmed by 0 bases and J by 2 bases, leaving 7 bases between them. The germline V gene encodes CDR1 SEHNR and CDR2 FQNEAQ (reference sequence). The CDR3 has 14 residues.

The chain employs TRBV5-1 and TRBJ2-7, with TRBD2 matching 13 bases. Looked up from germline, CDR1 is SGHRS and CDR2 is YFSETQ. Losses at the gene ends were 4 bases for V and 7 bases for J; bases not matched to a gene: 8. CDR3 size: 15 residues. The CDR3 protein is CASSIAGLAGWEQYF. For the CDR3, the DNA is TGCGCCAGCAGCATAGCGGGACTAGCGGGGTGGGAGCAGTACTTC.

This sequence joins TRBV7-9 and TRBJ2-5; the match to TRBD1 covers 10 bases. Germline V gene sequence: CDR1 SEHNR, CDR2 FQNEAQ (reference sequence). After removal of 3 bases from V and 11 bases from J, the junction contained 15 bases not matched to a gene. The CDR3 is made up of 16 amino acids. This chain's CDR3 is CASSFISGTGVGEQYF. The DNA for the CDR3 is TGTGCCAGCAGCTTTATCTCCGGGACAGGGGTGGGAGAGCAGTACTTC.

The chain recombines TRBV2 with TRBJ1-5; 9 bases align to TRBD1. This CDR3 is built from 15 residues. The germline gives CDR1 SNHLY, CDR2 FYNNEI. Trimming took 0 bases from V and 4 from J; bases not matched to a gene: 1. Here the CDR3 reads CASSEAGTGNQPQHF. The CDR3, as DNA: TGTGCCAGCAGTGAAGCCGGGACAGGGAATCAGCCCCAGCATTTT.

As DNA, the CDR3 is TGCGCCAGCCGGCCTGATGGGACTAGCGGAACGCAGTATTTT. Translated: CASRPDGTSGTQYF. The chain uses TRBV5-1 and TRBJ2-3; 11 nucleotides match TRBD2. The CDR3 spans 14 residues. Germline lookup yields CDR1 SGHRS and CDR2 YFSETQ. Trimming at V came to 7 bases and at J to 9 bases, leaving 10 bases not matched to a gene.

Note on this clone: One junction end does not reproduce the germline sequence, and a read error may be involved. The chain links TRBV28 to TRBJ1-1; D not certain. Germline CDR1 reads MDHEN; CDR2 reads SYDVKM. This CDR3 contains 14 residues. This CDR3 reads CASSPDALVTEASF. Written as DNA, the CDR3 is TGTGCCAGCAGTCCAGACGCCCTAGTCACTGAAGCTTCCTTT.